The sequence of this T cell receptor (beta chain) was determined in a study of cytomegalovirus exposure and HLA in healthy donors. Study details: The approximately 120 validation repertoires were produced on the same platform as the 650 to 800 repertoires of the first cohort. This was reported in a later analysis.

General study results and limits: The study listed approximately 160 cytomegalovirus-associated TCR beta chains.

This CDR3 is built from 18 residues. The ends were cut back, 0 bases at V and 0 bases at J, with 15 bases in the middle. Germline-derived CDR1 and CDR2 are LGHNA and YSLEER. Here immunoSEQ multiplex PCR was the method, and the copy in TCRdb shows in-frame clones only, minus some. The data contain hundreds of thousands of clones, roughly nine tenths of them singletons. In this sample, this clone turned up once. Antigen unknown. The sequence was collected from a man younger than 35 in good health and CMV-seropositive. Sequencing was carried out using PBMCs. V and J are TRBV4-3 and TRBJ2-1, with D perhaps being TRBD1 or TRBD2 (5 bases each). The CDR3 sequence is CASSQDPRGTSSYNEQFF. In DNA, the CDR3 is TGCGCCAGCAGCCAAGATCCTCGTGGGACGAGCTCCTACAATGAGCAGTTCTTC.